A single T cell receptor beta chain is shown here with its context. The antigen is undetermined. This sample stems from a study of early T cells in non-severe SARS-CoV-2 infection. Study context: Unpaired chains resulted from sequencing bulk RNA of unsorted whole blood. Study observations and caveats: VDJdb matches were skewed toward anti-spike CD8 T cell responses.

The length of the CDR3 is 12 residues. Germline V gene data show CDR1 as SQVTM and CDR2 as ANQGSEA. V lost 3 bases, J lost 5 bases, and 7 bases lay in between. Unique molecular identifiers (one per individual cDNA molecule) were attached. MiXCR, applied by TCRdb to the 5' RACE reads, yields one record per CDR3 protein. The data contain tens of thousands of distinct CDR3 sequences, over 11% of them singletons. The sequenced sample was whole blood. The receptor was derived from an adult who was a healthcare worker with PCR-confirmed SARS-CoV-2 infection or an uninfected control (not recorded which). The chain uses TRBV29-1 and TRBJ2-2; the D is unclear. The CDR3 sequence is CSVDGWTGELFF. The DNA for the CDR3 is TGCAGCGTTGATGGGTGGACCGGGGAGCTGTTTTTT.